The entry below gives a single T cell receptor (beta chain) sequence along with its context. This record comes from a study of identical twins. The CDR3 contains 14 residues. Trimming cost V 7 bases and J 3 bases; bases outside gene matches: 7. Germline CDR1 reads SNHLY; CDR2 reads FYNNEI. TCRdb itself ran the 5' RACE reads through MiXCR, one entry per CDR3 protein. The sample shows roughly 1,500,000 distinct CDR3 sequences, roughly 35% of them seen only once. Sequenced material: cord blood. The J gene is TRBJ2-3, the V gene TRBV2; 7 nucleotides align to TRBD2. This clonotype was sampled from a newborn girl in good health. Written as DNA, the CDR3 is TGTGCCAGCAACCGACTAGCAAGTACAGATACGCAGTATTTT. Translating it yields CASNRLASTDTQYF.